These T cell receptor beta chains were read from a single sample in a study of blood T cells in healthy people across ages. TCRdb passed the 5' RACE reads through MiXCR, listing each CDR3 protein once. The table records 1 million or so distinct CDR3 sequences, under 45% of them present only once. The sequenced material came from blood. The receptors were gathered from a woman aged 55-69 years in good health. CDR3s include the opening cysteine and the closing phenylalanine or tryptophan. Each record gives: V gene, D gene, J gene, clone size, CDR3 DNA, CDR3 protein. A D gene is named only where the DNA matches it firmly. A clone size is listed for some rows: how often the clone was seen (once, few, many), or a class if it is expanded.

>TRBV4-2|NA|TRBJ2-3|few
TGTGCCAGCAGCCAAGGTCGCTATTCAGATACGCAGTATTTT
CASSQGRYSDTQYF
>TRBV5-1|NA|TRBJ2-5|NA
TGCGCCAGCAGAGGCGATCCGGGAGAGACCCAGTACTTC
CASRGDPGETQYF
>TRBV28|TRBD2|TRBJ2-7|NA
TGTGCCAGCAATTTTAATTGGTTTAGCGGGAGGTTGTACGAGCAGTACTTC
CASNFNWFSGRLYEQYF
>TRBV28|TRBD1|TRBJ1-2|once
TGTGCCAGCGAGAGACAGGGGCCCTATGGCTACACCTTC
CASERQGPYGYTF
>TRBV20-1|TRBD1|TRBJ2-7|NA
TGCAGTGCCAGAGACAGGGACTACGAGCAGTACTTC
CSARDRDYEQYF
>TRBV13|NA|TRBJ2-7|once
TGTGCCAGCAGCTTAAGGGGGAGAGACAGATTTGAAGAGCAGTACTTC
CASSLRGRDRFEEQYF
>TRBV15|NA|TRBJ2-7|NA
TGTGCCACCAGCAGAGATTACAATGAGCAGTACTTC
CATSRDYNEQYF
>TRBV27|NA|TRBJ2-7|NA
TGTGCCAGCATGAGCCCTCACTCCACGGGGCTTTACGAGCAGTACTTC
CASMSPHSTGLYEQYF
>TRBV20-1|NA|TRBJ1-2|NA
TGCAGTGCTCGCTCTCAGGTCAGCTATGGCTACACCTTC
CSARSQVSYGYTF
>TRBV5-1|TRBD2|TRBJ2-1|NA
TGCGCCAGCAGCTTGGATTCGCGGGAGTACAATGAGCAGTTCTTC
CASSLDSREYNEQFF
>TRBV27|NA|TRBJ2-3|NA
TGTGCCAGCACCAGTGGAAGAGTAGGGGTTTCAGATACGCAGTATTTT
CASTSGRVGVSDTQYF
>TRBV13|NA|TRBJ1-2|few
TGTGCCAGCAGCTTATTATTGGGGGGGCTGGACTATGGCTACACCTTC
CASSLLLGGLDYGYTF
>TRBV14|NA|TRBJ2-7|few
TGTGCCAGCAGCCGAACCGGGTTCTACGAGCAGTACTTC
CASSRTGFYEQYF
>TRBV11-2|NA|TRBJ2-5|NA
TGTGCCAGCAGCTTAGGCCACGGGGAGCAGTACTTC
CASSLGHGEQYF
>TRBV5-1|NA|TRBJ2-7|NA
TGCGCCAGCAGCGTGGATGGGTGGTACGAGCAGTACTTC
CASSVDGWYEQYF
>TRBV20-1|NA|TRBJ2-3|few
TGCAGTGCTAGAGAGGAACAGACCACAGATACGCAGTATTTT
CSAREEQTTDTQYF